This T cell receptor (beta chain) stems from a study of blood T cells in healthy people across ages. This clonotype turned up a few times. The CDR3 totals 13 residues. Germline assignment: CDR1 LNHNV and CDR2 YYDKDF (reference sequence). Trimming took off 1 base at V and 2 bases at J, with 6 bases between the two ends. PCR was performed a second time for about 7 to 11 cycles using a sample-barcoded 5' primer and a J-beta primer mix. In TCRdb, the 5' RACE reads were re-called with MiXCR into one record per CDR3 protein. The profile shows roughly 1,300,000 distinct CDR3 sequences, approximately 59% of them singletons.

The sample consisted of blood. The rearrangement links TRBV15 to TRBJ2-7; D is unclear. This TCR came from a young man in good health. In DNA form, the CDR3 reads TGTGCCACCAGCAGAGTCGGAGCCTACGAGCAGTACTTC. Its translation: CATSRVGAYEQYF.